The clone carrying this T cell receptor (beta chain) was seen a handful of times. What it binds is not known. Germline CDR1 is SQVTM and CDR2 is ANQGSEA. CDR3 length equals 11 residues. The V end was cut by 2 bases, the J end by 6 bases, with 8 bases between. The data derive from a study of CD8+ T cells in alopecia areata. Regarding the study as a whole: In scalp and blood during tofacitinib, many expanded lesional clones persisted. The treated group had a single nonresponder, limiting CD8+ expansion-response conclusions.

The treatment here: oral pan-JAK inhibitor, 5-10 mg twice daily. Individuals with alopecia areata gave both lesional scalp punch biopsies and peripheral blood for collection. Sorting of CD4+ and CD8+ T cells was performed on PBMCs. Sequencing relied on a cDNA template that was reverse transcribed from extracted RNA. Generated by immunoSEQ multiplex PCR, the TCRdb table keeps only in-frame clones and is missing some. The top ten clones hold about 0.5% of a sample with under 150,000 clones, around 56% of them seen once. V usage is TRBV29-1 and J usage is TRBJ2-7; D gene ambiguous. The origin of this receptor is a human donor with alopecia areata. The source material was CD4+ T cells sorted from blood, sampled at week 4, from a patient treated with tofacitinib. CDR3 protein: CSVESSREQYF. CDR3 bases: TGCAGCGTTGAATCTTCACGCGAGCAGTACTTC.